Shown below are 5 T cell receptor beta chains from a single sample sequenced in a study of OX40 agonist ivuxolimab in advanced cancers. Measured with immunoSEQ multiplex PCR; TCRdb has only the in-frame clones, and not every one. Among 40,000 to 50,000 clones, roughly four fifths were seen once, and the ten largest hold more than 1.5%. This specimen was CD4+ or CD8+ T cells sorted from blood, taken in a trial of the OX40 agonist ivuxolimab. The receptors shown here come from an adult with an advanced solid tumor such as melanoma, head and neck, liver or kidney cancer.

The V call is TRBV5-1, the J call TRBJ1-1, with D perhaps TRBD1 (6 bases). Trimming left V 4 bases short and J 1 base short, with 17 bases between. The CDR3 contains 16 residues. Germline V lookup: CDR1 SGHRS, CDR2 YFSETQ. In DNA, the CDR3 is TGCGCCAGCAGCGCTACGGTAGGGGGTCGGAACACTGAAGCTTTCTTT. It yields the protein CASSATVGGRNTEAFF.

This clone has more than one count but fewer than ten. The chain has TRBV2 and TRBJ2-1; D is undetermined. CDR1 is SNHLY and CDR2 is FYNNEI in the germline V gene. The V end lost 4 bases, the J end lost 10 bases, and 11 bases lay between the germline ends. The CDR3 is made up of 12 amino acids. DNA of the CDR3: TGTGCCAGCAGTGCCAATAACGGAGAGCAGTTCTTC. Encoded protein: CASSANNGEQFF.

This sequence joins TRBV6-1 and TRBJ1-1; D ambiguous. The CDR3 has 15 amino acids. Trimming took off 6 bases at V and 1 base at J, with 15 bases between the two ends. Germline lookup yields CDR1 MNHNS and CDR2 SASEGT. CDR3 nucleotide sequence: TGTGCCAGCAGACCCCCGGGGAACCCGAACACTGAAGCTTTCTTT. It specifies CASRPPGNPNTEAFF.

In this sample, this clone turned up once. Sequence at one end of the junction differs from germline and may be a read error. The chain is built from TRBV19 and TRBJ2-5, with a possible D match to TRBD2 (5 bases). Germline CDR1 and CDR2: LNHDA and SQIVND (reference sequence). There are 13 residues in the CDR3. This CDR3 reads CATRPLAAEIQYF. Written as DNA, the CDR3 is TGTGCCACTCGGCCCCTCGCAGCGGAGATCCAGTACTTC.

CDR3 nucleotide sequence: TGTGCCTGGACGGGGGGACTACAGTACGAGCAGTACTTC. This gives the protein CAWTGGLQYEQYF. The gene calls are TRBV30 and TRBJ2-7; 7 bases align to TRBD2. Trimming at V came to 4 bases and at J to 4 bases, leaving 7 bases not matched to a gene. Germline-derived CDR1 and CDR2 are GTSNPN and SVGIG (reference sequence). CDR3 length equals 13 residues.